Following are 24 T cell receptor beta chains from one sample sequenced in a study of blood T cell repertoires in COVID-19. Profiling relied on immunoSEQ multiplex PCR, and the TCRdb table lists in-frame clones only, not all of them. Among approximately 210,000 clones listed, about four fifths were seen once. The material sequenced was PBMCs or T cells enriched from blood (not recorded which). Every receptor here comes from a woman aged 60-75 years who had recovered from COVID-19.

The chain links TRBV10-2 to TRBJ2-2, with 8 bases matching TRBD1. The CDR3 is made up of 16 amino acids. Trimming cost V 2 bases and J 4 bases; bases outside gene matches: 6. Germline CDR1 and CDR2: WSHSY and SAAADI. The CDR3 is CASSEPPDRGTGELFF. The CDR3 DNA sequence: TGCGCCAGCAGTGAGCCCCCAGACAGGGGCACCGGGGAGCTGTTTTTT.

The V gene is TRBV6-2 or TRBV6-3, the J gene TRBJ1-1, with TRBD1 as a possible D gene (5 bases). The CDR3 has 14 residues. CDR1 MNHEY and CDR2 SVGEGT come from the germline V gene. Trimming removed 4 bases at V and 1 base at J, with 10 bases between. The CDR3 nucleotides are TGTGCCAGCAGTTCCCTCACAGGGAACACTGAAGCTTTCTTT. Translation: CASSSLTGNTEAFF.

J is TRBJ1-1 and V is TRBV6-1, with unresolved D. This CDR3 region has 13 residues. CDR1 is MNHNS and CDR2 is SASEGT in the germline V gene. The V and J ends lost 1 base and 3 bases respectively, with 6 bases between them. DNA for the CDR3: TGTGCCAGCAGTGAAGGCCAGTACACTGAAGCTTTCTTT. Amino acids: CASSEGQYTEAFF.

The chain uses TRBV25-1 and TRBJ1-2, with 8 positions matching TRBD1. V gave up 8 bases and J gave up 7 bases; unmatched junction bases: 12. The CDR3 loop spans 14 amino acids. Germline assignment: CDR1 MGHDK and CDR2 SYGVNS. Written as DNA, the CDR3 is TGTGCCAGCGCAGACCACCAGGGGGCTGGTGGCTACACCTTC. Amino acids: CASADHQGAGGYTF.

The rearrangement uses TRBV5-1 and TRBJ1-1; 8 positions match TRBD1. The ends lost 6 bases at V and 2 bases at J; junction bases unmatched: 6. Germline V lookup: CDR1 SGHRS, CDR2 YFSETQ. The CDR3 spans 14 residues. The CDR3 bases are TGCGCCAGCACGGGGACAGGAGCTAACACTGAAGCTTTCTTT. This gives the protein CASTGTGANTEAFF.

This chain joins TRBV10-3 and TRBJ2-5, with D possibly TRBD2 on 7 matching bases. Germline assignment: CDR1 ENHRY and CDR2 SYGVKD. The ends were cut back, 10 bases at V and 3 bases at J, with 21 bases in the middle. There are 15 residues in the CDR3. The CDR3 loop reads CATGRGGAWEETQYF. CDR3 bases: TGTGCCACCGGTAGGGGGGGGGCATGGGAAGAGACCCAGTACTTC.

J is TRBJ2-7 and V is TRBV6-5; tentative D call: TRBD2 (5 bases). This CDR3 region has 12 residues. Trimming left V 4 bases short and J 6 bases short, with 10 bases between. CDR1 is MNHEY and CDR2 is SVGAGI in the germline V gene. The CDR3 bases are TGTGCCAGCAGTTTACGAGGGTTCGAGCAGTACTTC. This codes for CASSLRGFEQYF.

The chain employs TRBV7-9 and TRBJ2-1; D is possibly TRBD1 (5 bases). CDR3 length: 12 amino acids. The germline CDR1 and CDR2 sequences are SEHNR and FQNEAQ (reference sequence). Trimming shortened V by 11 bases and J by 7 bases, and 15 bases separated the two germline ends. The CDR3 DNA reads TGTGCCGAATCCAGGGTTCAAAATGAGCAGTTCTTC. Translating it yields CAESRVQNEQFF.

This clone was recorded once. The chain combines TRBV30 with TRBJ1-2; 8 nucleotides match TRBD1. The V gene's germline CDR1 is GTSNPN and CDR2 SVGIG (reference sequence). The trim removed 3 bases at V and 7 bases at J, leaving 7 bases unmatched. The CDR3 covers 13 residues. The chain's CDR3 is CAWRLTDRGGYTF. Written as DNA, the CDR3 is TGTGCCTGGAGACTAACTGACAGGGGTGGCTACACCTTC.

Here the CDR3 reads CASSDRGTGELFF. The DNA for the CDR3 is TGTGCCAGCTCCGACAGGGGCACCGGGGAGCTGTTTTTT. The chain is built from TRBV2 and TRBJ2-2, with 8 bases fitting TRBD1. CDR1 and CDR2 from the germline V gene are SNHLY and FYNNEI. The CDR3 is 13 amino acids. Trimming took 8 bases from V and 4 from J; bases not matched to a gene: 3.

This clone was detected only once. The chain carries TRBV30 and TRBJ1-2, with a weak D call TRBD1 (5 bases). Germline V gene lookup returns CDR1 GTSNPN and CDR2 SVGIG (reference sequence). The CDR3 is made up of 14 amino acids. V was trimmed by 3 bases and J by 4 bases, leaving 15 bases between them. CDR3 bases: TGTGCCTGGAGGAAGGGGCCCGTCGGCTATGGCTACACCTTC. Its protein product is CAWRKGPVGYGYTF. Full variable domain (missing parts from reference TRBV30 and TRBJ1-2): SQTIHQWPATLVQPVGSPLSLECTVEGTSNPNLYWYRQAAGRGLQLLFYSVGIGQISSEVPQNLSASRPQDRQFILSSKKLLLSDSGFYLCAWRKGPVGYGYTFGSGTRLTVV.

V gene TRBV9 combines with J gene TRBJ1-5, with TRBD1 as a possible D gene (5 bases). This CDR3 has 14 amino acids. CDR1 is SGDLS and CDR2 is YYNGEE in the germline V gene. The V gene lost 0 bases and the J gene lost 1 base, with 5 bases spanning the gap. The chain's CDR3 is CASSVEGSNQPQHF. The CDR3 DNA follows: TGTGCCAGCAGCGTAGAGGGGAGCAATCAGCCCCAGCATTTT.

The chain links TRBV7-8 to TRBJ1-1, with D uncertain. Trimming removed 1 base at V and 0 bases at J, with 9 bases between. CDR3 length equals 15 residues. Looked up from germline, CDR1 is SGHVS and CDR2 is FQNEAQ. CDR3 protein: CASSLVSGMNTEAFF. CDR3 nucleotides: TGTGCCAGCAGCTTAGTGTCAGGAATGAACACTGAAGCTTTCTTT.

This clone was recorded once. The chain links TRBV19 to TRBJ1-1; 9 bases fit TRBD1. From germline, CDR1 is LNHDA and CDR2 SQIVND (reference sequence). V shed 6 bases, J shed 2 bases, and the junction held 7 bases outside the gene matches. This CDR3 has 15 amino acids. In DNA form, the CDR3 reads TGTGCCAGTAGCCAACAGGGGGCGGGAAACACTGAAGCTTTCTTT. Its protein is CASSQQGAGNTEAFF.

The chain employs TRBV11-2 and TRBJ1-1; TRBD1 matches 7 bases. CDR1 is SGHAT, CDR2 FQNNGV, per germline. The CDR3 has 13 residues. Trimming cost V 5 bases and J 8 bases; bases outside gene matches: 8. The chain's CDR3 is CASSKGQAGEAFF. DNA of the CDR3: TGTGCCAGCAGCAAAGGACAGGCTGGAGAAGCTTTCTTT. The complete variable domain, with remaining parts taken from reference TRBV11-2 and TRBJ1-1, reads EAGVAQSPRYKIIEKRQSVAFWCNPISGHATLYWYQQILGQGPKLLIQFQNNGVVDDSQLPKDRFSAERLKGVDSTLKIQPAKLEDSAVYLCASSKGQAGEAFFGQGTRLTVV.

This clone was detected only once. V gene TRBV7-9 combines with J gene TRBJ2-1; 7 bases are a match to TRBD1. This CDR3 spans 15 amino acids. In germline, CDR1 is SEHNR, CDR2 FQNEAQ (reference sequence). V shed 3 bases, J shed 4 bases, and the junction held 6 bases outside the gene matches. In DNA form, the CDR3 reads TGTGCCAGCAGCTTTAACAGGGGAATGTACAATGAGCAGTTCTTC. Its protein is CASSFNRGMYNEQFF.

The V call is TRBV18, the J call TRBJ1-6, with D possibly being TRBD1 (6 bases). The CDR3 consists of 17 residues. Per germline, CDR1 KGHSH and CDR2 LQKENI. V lost 5 bases and J 7 bases, leaving 21 bases between the germline ends. CDR3 amino acids: CASSKGTPRSANSPLHF. DNA of the CDR3: TGTGCCAGCTCAAAGGGGACACCCCGGTCTGCGAATTCACCCCTCCACTTT.

The V gene is TRBV5-1, the J gene TRBJ2-5; 8 nucleotides align to TRBD2. Germline V gene lookup returns CDR1 SGHRS and CDR2 YFSETQ. J was trimmed by 4 bases and V by 1 base; bases with no gene match: 6. The CDR3 has 15 residues. The CDR3 sequence is CASSLSGSARETQYF. The CDR3, as DNA: TGCGCCAGCAGCTTGAGCGGGAGCGCGCGAGAGACCCAGTACTTC.

The V call is TRBV5-4, the J call TRBJ2-7, with D possibly matching TRBD2 (6 bases). This CDR3 comprises 15 residues. V lost 5 bases to trimming and J lost 3 bases, with 18 bases between them. Germline CDR1 SGHNT, CDR2 YYREEE (reference sequence). CDR3 sequence (DNA): TGTGCCAGCAGTCTCGGGGGATACGGGGTCTACGAGCAGTACTTC. It translates to CASSLGGYGVYEQYF. The full variable domain, its missing parts supplied by reference TRBV5-4 and TRBJ2-7, is ETGVTQSPTHLIKTRGQQVTLRCSSQSGHNTVSWYQQALGQGPQFIFQYYREEENGRGNFPPRFSGLQFPNYSSELNVNALELDDSALYLCASSLGGYGVYEQYFGPGTRLTVT.

V is TRBV5-4 and J is TRBJ1-2; a weak D match, TRBD1 (6 bases). V was pared by 4 bases and J by 5 bases, with 24 bases between. In germline, CDR1 is SGHNT, CDR2 YYREEE (reference sequence). The CDR3 contains 17 residues. CDR3 protein: CASSGFGGGSGQYGYTF. The DNA for the CDR3 is TGTGCCAGCAGCGGTTTCGGCGGGGGCTCCGGTCAGTATGGCTACACCTTC.

The CDR3 DNA sequence: TGCGCCAGCAGCTTGGATGGACAGGTTCTCTCCTACAATGAGCAGTTCTTC. Protein product: CASSLDGQVLSYNEQFF. The chain combines TRBV5-1 with TRBJ2-1; TRBD1 agrees at 7 bases. This CDR3 region has 17 residues. V lost 0 bases and J lost 0; bases outside the gene matches: 6. CDR1 and CDR2 from the germline V gene are SGHRS and YFSETQ.

V is TRBV11-2 and J is TRBJ2-2, with TRBD1 matching over 7 bases. J lost 1 base, V lost 5 bases, and 4 bases had no gene match. The germline gives CDR1 SGHAT, CDR2 FQNNGV. The CDR3 spans 15 residues. The CDR3 here is CASSIGTVNTGELFF. The CDR3 region has the DNA TGTGCCAGCAGCATAGGGACAGTGAACACCGGGGAGCTGTTTTTT.

A remark on this clone: Other DNA sequences of this sample code for an identical CDR3. The CDR3 DNA follows: TGTGCCAGCAGCTTAGACGTAGATGGCTACACCTTC. Its translation: CASSLDVDGYTF. The chain joins TRBV7-9 to TRBJ1-2; D is ambiguous. From germline, CDR1 is SEHNR and CDR2 FQNEAQ (reference sequence). The CDR3 spans 12 residues. Trimming left V 1 base short and J 6 bases short, with 6 bases between.

This clone was counted between two and nine times. This chain uses TRBV5-1 with TRBJ1-4; D remains unclear. The CDR3 runs 15 residues. With 0 bases removed from V and 0 bases from J, the gap between germline ends came to 6 bases. Germline V gene lookup returns CDR1 SGHRS and CDR2 YFSETQ. In nucleotides, the CDR3 is TGCGCCAGCAGCTTGGCGGGAGCAACTAATGAAAAACTGTTTTTT. This translates into CASSLAGATNEKLFF.